The 9 T cell receptor beta chains below come from one sample, sequenced in a study of T cells in Graves' hyperthyroidism and ophthalmopathy. RNA transcripts yielded amplified TCR beta CDR3 regions. Researchers ran a first-round RT-PCR on the TCR CDR3 using the HTBI primer set. Each CDR3 protein is one row after TCRdb ran MiXCR on the multiplex PCR reads. The sample records around 300,000 distinct CDR3 sequences, about 19% being singletons. Specimen: blood. The receptors stem from a man between 50 and 59 years old with Graves' ophthalmopathy.

The table lists this clonotype with many counts. V and J are TRBV2 and TRBJ1-1; 8 positions agree with TRBD1. The junction had 4 bases not matched to a gene; V was cut back by 8 bases and J by 2 bases. The germline V gene encodes CDR1 SNHLY and CDR2 FYNNEI. The CDR3 runs 13 residues. The CDR3 bases are TGTGCCAGCGGAGGACAGGGCAACACTGAAGCTTTCTTT. The encoded protein is CASGGQGNTEAFF.

This clonotype was seen more than once but under ten times. This chain joins TRBV13 and TRBJ2-1, with D perhaps TRBD1 (6 bases). This CDR3 has 15 residues. Germline V gene sequence: CDR1 PRHDT, CDR2 FYEKMQ (reference sequence). The V end was cut by 0 bases, the J end by 4 bases, with 10 bases between. CDR3 in amino acids: CASSLGQGHYNEQFF. The CDR3 DNA sequence: TGTGCCAGCAGCTTAGGACAGGGCCATTACAATGAGCAGTTCTTC.

The V and J genes are TRBV5-1 and TRBJ2-5, with TRBD2 matching over 13 bases. CDR3 size: 15 residues. From germline, CDR1 is SGHRS and CDR2 YFSETQ. J gave up 5 bases and V 4 bases, and 5 bases lay outside the gene matches. The CDR3 here is CASSPGTSGIETQYF. The CDR3, as DNA: TGCGCCAGCAGCCCGGGGACTAGCGGGATTGAGACCCAGTACTTC.

The J gene is TRBJ2-1, the V gene TRBV5-1, with 9 bases fitting TRBD2. CDR3 size: 15 residues. From germline, CDR1 is SGHRS and CDR2 YFSETQ. The V segment lost 1 base and the J segment 5 bases; nucleotides outside the gene matches: 4. The CDR3 DNA reads TGCGCCAGCAGCTTGATCCTAGCGGGGAACAATGAGCAGTTCTTC. Translating it yields CASSLILAGNNEQFF.

This clonotype has at least ten counts. This chain links TRBV3-1 with TRBJ2-1, with 9 bases that match TRBD2. Germline CDR1 is LGHDT and CDR2 is YNNKEL (reference sequence). With 7 bases clipped from V and 3 bases from J, the junction kept 7 bases outside the gene matches. The CDR3 extends over 15 amino acids. For the CDR3, the DNA is TGTGCCAGCACCAAAAGCGGGAGGTTCTACAATGAGCAGTTCTTC. Protein product: CASTKSGRFYNEQFF.

The table lists this clonotype with many counts. This chain joins TRBV7-9 and TRBJ2-7; D may be TRBD1 (5 bases). Trimming stripped 5 bases from V and 6 bases from J, with 17 bases between. Germline-derived CDR1 and CDR2 are SEHNR and FQNEAQ (reference sequence). This CDR3 has 14 residues. The chain's CDR3 is CASSHTGQKGEQYF. The CDR3 DNA sequence: TGTGCCAGCAGCCACACAGGACAAAAGGGCGAGCAGTACTTC.

This sequence joins TRBV19 and TRBJ1-1, with 8 positions matching TRBD1. The CDR3 covers 12 residues. The V gene's germline CDR1 is LNHDA and CDR2 SQIVND (reference sequence). Trimming at V came to 9 bases and at J to 5 bases, leaving 5 bases not matched to a gene. CDR3 DNA sequence: TGTGCCAGCGACAGGGGAGGGACTGAAGCTTTCTTT. Encoded protein: CASDRGGTEAFF.

This chain connects TRBV28 to TRBJ1-5, with D unresolved. The CDR3 is 14 residues long. Germline V CDR1 and CDR2: MDHEN, SYDVKM. V lost 8 bases to trimming and J lost 2 bases, with 13 bases between them. The CDR3 spells CASCWGRGNQPQHF. CDR3 nucleotides: TGTGCCAGCTGTTGGGGTCGCGGCAATCAGCCCCAGCATTTT.

A few counts support this clonotype. The chain employs TRBV6-1 and TRBJ2-5; either TRBD1 or TRBD2 may supply D (6 bases each). V lost 4 bases to trimming and J lost 8 bases, with 23 bases between them. Per the germline V gene, CDR1 is MNHNS and CDR2 is SASEGT. The CDR3 is 16 residues long. The CDR3 reads CASSASKAGKGVTQYF. CDR3 DNA: TGTGCCAGCAGTGCCAGTAAGGCGGGGAAGGGGGTAACCCAGTACTTC.